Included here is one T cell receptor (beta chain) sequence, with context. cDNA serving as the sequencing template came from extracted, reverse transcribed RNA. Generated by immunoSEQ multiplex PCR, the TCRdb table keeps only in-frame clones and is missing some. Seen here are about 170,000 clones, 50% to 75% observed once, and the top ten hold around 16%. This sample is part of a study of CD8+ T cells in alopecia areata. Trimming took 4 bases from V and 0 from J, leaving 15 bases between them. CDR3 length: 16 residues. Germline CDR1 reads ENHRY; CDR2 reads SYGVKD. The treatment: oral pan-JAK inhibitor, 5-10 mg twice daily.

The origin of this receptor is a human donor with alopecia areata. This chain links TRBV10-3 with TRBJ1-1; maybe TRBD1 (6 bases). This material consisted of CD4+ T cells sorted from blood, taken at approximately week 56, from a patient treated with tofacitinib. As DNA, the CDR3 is TGTGCCATCAGTGTAACTCAGGGGCGAATGAACACTGAAGCTTTCTTT. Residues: CAISVTQGRMNTEAFF.